The next 30 T cell receptor beta chains were all read from a single sample in a study of T-cell memory formation after mild COVID-19 (TCRdb year 2021). Libraries were constructed by 5' RACE. Sequencer: Illumina NovaSeq 6000. TCRdb reprocessed the public reads (quality trimming at Q25 with fastp, clone calling with MiXCR) and kept in-frame beta chains. All rows with the same CDR3 protein become a single entry with the most common DNA and genes. This sample comprises about 62,000 distinct CDR3 sequences, roughly 9.9% of them detected only once. The ten largest clones take up 1.1% of the sample. The specimen sequenced was PBMCs or a T cell subset sorted from them (not recorded which). The receptors were gathered from a young man who had mild COVID-19 (a few samples of this study predate the infection). The sample titles of this study are shuffled in the database, so cell type and time point are left out; the donor was told from shared clones.

This rearrangement joins TRBV7-9 to TRBJ1-1; 11 nucleotides line up with TRBD1. Germline CDR1 SEHNR, CDR2 FQNEAQ (reference sequence). The CDR3 is 13 amino acids. J lost 3 bases, V lost 10 bases, and 4 bases had no gene match. The CDR3 reads CATWGQGDTEAFF. The CDR3 coding sequence is TGTGCCACCTGGGGACAGGGGGACACTGAAGCTTTCTTT.

This clonotype showed up just a few times. The V call is TRBV29-1, the J call TRBJ1-4; D remains unclear. Germline V lookup: CDR1 SQVTM, CDR2 ANQGSEA. The CDR3 contains 15 residues. Between the trimmed V and J ends, which lost 7 bases and 7 bases, there was a span of 22 bases. The CDR3 coding sequence is TGCAGCGCCAAGGGTGAGCAGGCTTTTGGTGAAAAACTGTTTTTT. It is translated as CSAKGEQAFGEKLFF.

This clonotype has at least ten counts. This chain uses TRBV12-3 or TRBV12-4 with TRBJ2-5; no clear D. V was trimmed by 1 base and J by 1 base, leaving 7 bases between them. The CDR3 is 14 amino acids. The chain's CDR3 is CASSLVGSQETQYF. The CDR3 region has the DNA TGTGCCAGCAGTTTAGTGGGCAGCCAAGAGACCCAGTACTTC.

DNA for the CDR3: TGTGCCAGCAGTTTAGCTGGGGCTAGCGGGGGGCCGTCTCGTGAGCAGTTCTTC. It codes for CASSLAGASGGPSREQFF. V usage is TRBV12-3 or TRBV12-4 and J usage is TRBJ2-1; 11 bases fit TRBD2. The CDR3 runs 18 residues. The trim removed 0 bases at V and 9 bases at J, leaving 13 bases unmatched.

This clonotype occurred a few times. The genes are TRBV29-1 and TRBJ2-4; 8 nucleotides line up with TRBD2. Trimming at V came to 4 bases and at J to 1 base, leaving 12 bases not matched to a gene. CDR1 and CDR2 (germline): SQVTM, ANQGSEA. The CDR3 runs to 17 residues. CDR3 nucleotide sequence: TGCAGCGTTGGTCATTCGGGGGGGAGCTGGGCCAAAAACATTCAGTACTTC. Its protein is CSVGHSGGSWAKNIQYF. The full variable domain, with the rest looked up from reference TRBV29-1 and TRBJ2-4, is SAVISQKPSRDICQRGTSLTIQCQVDSQVTMMFWYRQQPGQSLTLIATANQGSEATYESGFVIDKFPISRPNLTFSTLTVSNMSPEDSSIYLCSVGHSGGSWAKNIQYFGAGTRLSVL.

The chain carries TRBV7-6 and TRBJ1-2; 7 bases are a match to TRBD1. The CDR3 has 13 residues. The V gene end was trimmed by 5 bases and the J gene end by 8 bases; junction bases not matched to a gene: 8. Germline CDR1 is SGHVS and CDR2 is FNYEAQ. CDR3 sequence reads: CASSPQTGSGYTF. The CDR3 region has the DNA TGTGCCAGCAGCCCACAGACAGGGAGCGGCTACACCTTC.

This clonotype has only a few counts. The CDR3 loop reads CASSLGDQPQHF. The CDR3 DNA follows: TGTGCCAGCAGCTTAGGAGATCAGCCCCAGCATTTT. This chain joins TRBV7-8 and TRBJ1-5; D is undetermined. Germline V gives CDR1 SGHVS, CDR2 FQNEAQ. The CDR3 length is 12 residues. Trimming cost V 1 base and J 5 bases, with 3 bases left between them.

This clonotype was detected many times. The V call is TRBV5-1, the J call TRBJ1-6; D is ambiguous. V was cut by 0 bases and J by 8 bases, with 6 bases left in between. The germline gives CDR1 SGHRS, CDR2 YFSETQ. The CDR3 has 13 amino acids. CDR3 amino acids: CASSLDTDSPLHF. CDR3 in DNA: TGCGCCAGCAGCTTGGATACAGATTCACCCCTCCACTTT.

This clonotype was observed a few times. The chain recombines TRBV7-2 with TRBJ2-4; 7 bases fit TRBD1. The CDR3 sequence is 14 residues long. V shed 5 bases, J shed 6 bases, and the junction held 7 bases outside the gene matches. Germline loops: CDR1 SGHTA, CDR2 FQGNSA. The CDR3 DNA reads TGTGCCAGCAGCCCGAGACAGGGTATAAACATTCAGTACTTC. Amino acid sequence: CASSPRQGINIQYF.

The genes are TRBV4-2 and TRBJ2-2; 13 nucleotides align to TRBD2. Germline trimming cut 1 base from V and 5 bases from J; bases unmatched to any gene: 4. The CDR3 extends over 17 amino acids. In germline, CDR1 is LGHNA, CDR2 YNFKEQ. Here the CDR3 reads CASSQGGTSGKTGELFF. Here the CDR3 DNA reads TGTGCCAGCAGCCAAGGAGGGACTAGCGGGAAAACCGGGGAGCTGTTTTTT.

The CDR3: CASSQELAGTDTQYF. CDR3 coding DNA: TGCGCCAGCAGCCAAGAACTAGCAGGAACAGATACGCAGTATTTT. This chain uses TRBV4-1 with TRBJ2-3; the D gene is possibly TRBD2 (6 bases). Germline-derived CDR1 and CDR2 are MGHRA and YSYEKL. The ends were cut back, 0 bases at V and 3 bases at J, with 10 bases in the middle. The CDR3 has 15 amino acids.

This clonotype appeared a few times. V usage is TRBV9 and J usage is TRBJ1-2, with D unresolved. The CDR3 loop spans 13 amino acids. V was pared by 2 bases and J by 5 bases, with 10 bases between. CDR1 and CDR2 from the germline V gene are SGDLS and YYNGEE. The CDR3 DNA reads TGTGCCAGCAGCGTCCAGGAAGAGTATGGCTACACCTTC. Protein sequence: CASSVQEEYGYTF.

CDR3 DNA: TGCAGTGCCTCAACAGACGGAAACACTGAAGCTTTCTTT. Its protein product is CSASTDGNTEAFF. The chain is built from TRBV20-1 and TRBJ1-1; D is ambiguous. Trimming took off 6 bases at V and 2 bases at J, with 13 bases between the two ends. The CDR3 contains 13 residues. Germline V CDR1 and CDR2: DFQATT, SNEGSKA (reference sequence).

The V gene is TRBV5-4, the J gene TRBJ1-4, with 8 bases identical to TRBD1. The ends lost 4 bases at V and 5 bases at J; junction bases unmatched: 7. Looked up from germline, CDR1 is SGHNT and CDR2 is YYREEE (reference sequence). The CDR3 totals 15 residues. For the CDR3, the DNA is TGTGCCAGCAGCCTACCGGGACAGGTGAATGAAAAACTGTTTTTT. Its translation is CASSLPGQVNEKLFF.

The gene calls are TRBV6-2 or TRBV6-3 and TRBJ2-1; 11 bases map to TRBD2. There are 13 residues in the CDR3. The germline gives CDR1 MNHEY, CDR2 SVGEGT. The J segment lost 7 bases and the V segment lost 11 bases, leaving 7 bases of the junction unmatched. The CDR3: CAGRVAGGNEQFF. DNA for the CDR3: TGTGCCGGAAGGGTAGCGGGGGGGAATGAGCAGTTCTTC.

The chain couples TRBV20-1 to TRBJ2-7; TRBD1 aligns across 11 bases. The V gene end was trimmed by 6 bases and the J gene end by 4 bases; junction bases not matched to a gene: 5. Germline CDR1 and CDR2: DFQATT and SNEGSKA (reference sequence). The CDR3 consists of 13 residues. This chain's CDR3 is CSARTGGYYEQYF. The CDR3 DNA is TGCAGTGCCCGGACAGGGGGCTATTACGAGCAGTACTTC.

This chain joins TRBV6-1 and TRBJ1-2; no clear D. Germline V gene sequence: CDR1 MNHNS, CDR2 SASEGT. Trimming cost V 4 bases and J 9 bases, with 12 bases left between them. The length of the CDR3 is 12 residues. The CDR3 DNA is TGTGCCAGCAGTGCAGAGAGCTGGAGCTACACCTTC. It is translated as CASSAESWSYTF.

The chain combines TRBV20-1 with TRBJ1-2, with D unclear. Trimming shortened V by 3 bases and J by 4 bases, and 18 bases separated the two germline ends. This CDR3 is 15 amino acids long. Germline loops: CDR1 DFQATT, CDR2 SNEGSKA (reference sequence). The DNA of the CDR3 is TGCAGTGCTAGTGAGGTAAAAGGAGGAGGCTATGGCTACACCTTC. Protein product: CSASEVKGGGYGYTF.

The sample holds many counts of this clonotype. The J gene is TRBJ1-6, the V gene TRBV12-3 or TRBV12-4, with D perhaps matching TRBD1 (6 bases). Trimming took off 5 bases at V and 13 bases at J, with 15 bases between the two ends. The CDR3 loop spans 13 amino acids. CDR3 sequence: CASSGQTGPPLHF. CDR3 sequence (DNA): TGTGCCAGCAGTGGACAGACCGGGCCGCCCCTCCACTTT.

The chain combines TRBV7-9 with TRBJ1-1; D gene ambiguous. Per the germline V gene, CDR1 is SEHNR and CDR2 is FQNEAQ (reference sequence). Trimming stripped 1 base from V and 2 bases from J, with 8 bases between. CDR3 length: 14 residues. CDR3 residues: CASSLEGSNTEAFF. DNA of the CDR3: TGTGCCAGCAGCTTAGAGGGATCCAACACTGAAGCTTTCTTT.

This clonotype has ten or more counts. The gene calls are TRBV5-1 and TRBJ2-1; 9 bases map to TRBD2. Losses at the gene ends were 4 bases for V and 6 bases for J; bases not matched to a gene: 2. Germline-derived CDR1 and CDR2 are SGHRS and YFSETQ. This CDR3 is built from 13 residues. CDR3: CASSQRGVNEQFF. The CDR3, as DNA: TGCGCCAGCAGCCAGCGGGGGGTCAATGAGCAGTTCTTC.

This clonotype occurred a few times. The gene calls are TRBV29-1 and TRBJ1-5; D remains unclear. Trimming left V 1 base short and J 5 bases short, with 12 bases between. Germline V gene sequence: CDR1 SQVTM, CDR2 ANQGSEA. This CDR3 is built from 14 residues. CDR3 sequence: CSVEVEGYDQPQHF. Written as DNA, the CDR3 is TGCAGCGTTGAAGTGGAAGGGTACGATCAGCCCCAGCATTTT.

This clonotype came up a few times. The CDR3 nucleotides read TGTGCCAGCAGTTGGGCGGGGAAAGCTAACTATGGCTACACCTTC. Residues: CASSWAGKANYGYTF. This chain links TRBV6-5 with TRBJ1-2, with D uncertain. V lost 4 bases, J lost 0 bases, and 12 bases lay in between. Germline V gene sequence: CDR1 MNHEY, CDR2 SVGAGI. The CDR3 extends over 15 amino acids.

This clonotype was observed a few times. The rearrangement joins TRBV7-2 to TRBJ1-5; no definite D call. The CDR3 is 10 amino acids. The germline V gene encodes CDR1 SGHTA and CDR2 FQGNSA. The V gene lost 9 bases and the J gene lost 10 bases, with 10 bases spanning the gap. CDR3 bases: TGTGCCAGTGGGCCTCCTCCCCAGCATTTT. It specifies CASGPPPQHF.

The V gene is TRBV3-1, the J gene TRBJ2-4, with D perhaps given as TRBD1 or TRBD2 (5 bases each). The CDR3 has 15 amino acids. Germline CDR1 LGHDT, CDR2 YNNKEL (reference sequence). V lost 4 bases to trimming and J lost 3 bases, with 13 bases between them. CDR3 coding DNA: TGTGCCAGCAGCCTGAGGGGCGCGGACAAAAACATTCAGTACTTC. It encodes CASSLRGADKNIQYF.

This clonotype was observed at least ten times. V and J are TRBV7-2 and TRBJ1-5; a possible D gene is TRBD1 (5 bases). Germline CDR1 is SGHTA and CDR2 is FQGNSA. V lost 5 bases, J lost 5 bases, and 16 bases lay in between. This CDR3 is 15 amino acids long. The CDR3 sequence: CASSPHGGRDQPQHF. CDR3 coding DNA: TGTGCCAGCAGCCCCCACGGGGGTCGAGATCAGCCCCAGCATTTT.

This clonotype has at least ten counts. The rearrangement links TRBV4-2 to TRBJ2-5; 8 bases are shared with TRBD2. Per the germline V gene, CDR1 is LGHNA and CDR2 is YNFKEQ. Germline trimming cut 4 bases from V and 5 bases from J; bases unmatched to any gene: 12. The CDR3 runs to 16 residues. The CDR3 reads CASSLGVAGPGETQYF. The CDR3 region has the DNA TGTGCCAGCAGCCTAGGGGTAGCGGGGCCTGGGGAGACCCAGTACTTC.

This clonotype was picked up a small number of times. The chain joins TRBV20-1 to TRBJ1-6; D remains ambiguous. Germline V CDR1 and CDR2: DFQATT, SNEGSKA (reference sequence). Trimming removed 6 bases from V and 3 bases from J, with 12 bases in between. CDR3 length equals 14 residues. The CDR3 spells CSAGEDLYNSPLHF. CDR3 in DNA: TGCAGTGCCGGGGAGGACCTCTATAATTCACCCCTCCACTTT.

The CDR3 is CASSQDPRGGIGELFF. The CDR3 DNA reads TGCGCCAGCAGCCAAGATCCCAGAGGTGGTATCGGGGAGCTGTTTTTT. This chain joins TRBV4-3 and TRBJ2-2; D unresolved. Germline V gives CDR1 LGHNA, CDR2 YSLEER. The V end lost 0 bases, the J end lost 7 bases, and 15 bases lay between the germline ends. The CDR3 is made up of 16 amino acids.

This CDR3 reads CSARSQNYGYTF. For the CDR3, the DNA is TGCAGCGCTAGGTCACAAAACTATGGCTACACCTTC. The rearrangement joins TRBV29-1 to TRBJ1-2; no definite D call. The CDR3 runs 12 residues. The germline V gene encodes CDR1 SQVTM and CDR2 ANQGSEA. Trimming left V 7 bases short and J 2 bases short, with 11 bases between.